This TCR beta chain came from a study of cytomegalovirus exposure and HLA in healthy donors. Trimming removed 0 bases from V and 1 base from J, with 21 bases in between. Per the germline V gene, CDR1 is SNHLY and CDR2 is FYNNEI. The CDR3 is made up of 19 amino acids. Remarks on this clone: No antigen is known for it.

PCR was performed using 60 Vbeta and 13 Jbeta primers. Data came from immunoSEQ multiplex PCR; TCRdb stores just in-frame clones and leaves some out. The sample holds roughly 120,000 clones; about 61% are singletons and the top ten take 2.2%. Whole-study results and caveats: A later analysis, which compared TCR beta chains of equal frequency, found the HLA-associated ones more clonally expanded.

Sequenced input: PBMCs. This receptor was obtained from a woman in her 30s in good health and CMV-seronegative. The chain carries TRBV2 and TRBJ1-1; the D gene is possibly TRBD1 (5 bases). CDR3 sequence (DNA): TGTGCCAGCAGTGAAGCGCGCGCGCGGACAATCCCAAAGAACACTGAAGCTTTCTTT. The encoded protein is CASSEARARTIPKNTEAFF.